This T cell receptor (beta chain) was obtained from a study of blood T cells in healthy people across ages. CDR1 is SGHTA, CDR2 FQGNSA, per germline. V shed 4 bases, J shed 2 bases, and the junction held 8 bases outside the gene matches. The CDR3 has 17 residues. It was with a sample-barcoded 5' primer and a J-beta primer mix that a second PCR of roughly 6 to 12 cycles was run. In TCRdb, the 5' RACE reads were re-called with MiXCR into one record per CDR3 protein. Of over 1.5 million distinct CDR3 sequences listed, around 50% are singletons. This receptor was identified in a woman aged 40 to 50 in good health. The sample taken for sequencing was blood. The V gene is TRBV7-2, the J gene TRBJ2-3; 11 nucleotides line up with TRBD2. The CDR3 reads CASSSGLAGSFTDTQYF. CDR3 DNA: TGTGCCAGCAGCTCAGGACTAGCGGGTTCGTTCACAGATACGCAGTATTTT.